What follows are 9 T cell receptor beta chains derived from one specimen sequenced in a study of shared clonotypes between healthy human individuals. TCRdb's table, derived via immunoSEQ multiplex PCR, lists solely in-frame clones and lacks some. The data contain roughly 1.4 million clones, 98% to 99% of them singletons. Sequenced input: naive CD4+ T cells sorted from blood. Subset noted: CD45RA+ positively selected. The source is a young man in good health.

CDR3 DNA sequence: TGCAGCGTTGGAGGCCCAGGGGGTACCTACGAGCAGTACTTC. Translating it yields CSVGGPGGTYEQYF. The rearrangement joins TRBV29-1 to TRBJ2-7; 7 bases are shared with TRBD1. Trimming took 4 bases from V and 2 from J; bases not matched to a gene: 8. The CDR3 totals 14 residues. Germline V gene data show CDR1 as SQVTM and CDR2 as ANQGSEA.

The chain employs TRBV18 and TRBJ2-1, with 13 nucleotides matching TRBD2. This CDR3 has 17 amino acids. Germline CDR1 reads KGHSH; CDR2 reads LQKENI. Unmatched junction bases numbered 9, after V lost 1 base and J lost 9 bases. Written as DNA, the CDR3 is TGTGCCAGCTCACCACTCCCCGGGACTAGCGGGATAGGTGAGCAGTTCTTC. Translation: CASSPLPGTSGIGEQFF.

The CDR3 here is CASSPGLADFYEQYF. For the CDR3, the DNA is TGTGCCAGCAGCCCGGGACTAGCGGACTTCTACGAGCAGTACTTC. The chain joins TRBV4-2 to TRBJ2-7; 11 bases are shared with TRBD2. Germline V gene sequence: CDR1 LGHNA, CDR2 YNFKEQ. The V gene end was trimmed by 4 bases and the J gene end by 3 bases; junction bases not matched to a gene: 5. CDR3 length: 15 amino acids.

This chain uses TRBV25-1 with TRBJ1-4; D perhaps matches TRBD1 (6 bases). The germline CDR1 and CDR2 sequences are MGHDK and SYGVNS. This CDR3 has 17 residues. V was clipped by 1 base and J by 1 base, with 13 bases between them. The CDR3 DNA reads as TGTGCCAGCAGTGAATTGGGCAGGGGTGGAACTAATGAAAAACTGTTTTTT. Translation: CASSELGRGGTNEKLFF.

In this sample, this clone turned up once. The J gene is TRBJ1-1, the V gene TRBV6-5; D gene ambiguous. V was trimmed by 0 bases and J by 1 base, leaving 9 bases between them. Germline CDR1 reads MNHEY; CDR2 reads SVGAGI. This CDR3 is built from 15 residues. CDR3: CASSYSHWGNTEAFF. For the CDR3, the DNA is TGTGCCAGCAGTTACTCCCACTGGGGGAACACTGAAGCTTTCTTT.

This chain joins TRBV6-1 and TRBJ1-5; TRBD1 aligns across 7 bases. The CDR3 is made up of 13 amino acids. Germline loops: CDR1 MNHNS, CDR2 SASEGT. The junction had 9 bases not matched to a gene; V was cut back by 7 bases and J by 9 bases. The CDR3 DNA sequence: TGTGCCAGCATGGACAGGTTTTTTGGGCCCCAGCATTTT. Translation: CASMDRFFGPQHF.

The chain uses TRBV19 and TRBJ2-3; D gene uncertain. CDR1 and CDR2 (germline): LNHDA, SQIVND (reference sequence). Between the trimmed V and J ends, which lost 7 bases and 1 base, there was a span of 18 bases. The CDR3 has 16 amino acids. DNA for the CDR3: TGTGCCAGTACCTTATACCCTCAGAGCGGCACAGATACGCAGTATTTT. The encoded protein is CASTLYPQSGTDTQYF.

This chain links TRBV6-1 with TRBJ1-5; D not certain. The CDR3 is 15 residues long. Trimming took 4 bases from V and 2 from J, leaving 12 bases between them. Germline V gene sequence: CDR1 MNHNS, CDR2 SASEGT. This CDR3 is CASSVGNGGNQPQHF. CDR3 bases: TGTGCCAGCAGTGTTGGCAATGGGGGCAATCAGCCCCAGCATTTT.

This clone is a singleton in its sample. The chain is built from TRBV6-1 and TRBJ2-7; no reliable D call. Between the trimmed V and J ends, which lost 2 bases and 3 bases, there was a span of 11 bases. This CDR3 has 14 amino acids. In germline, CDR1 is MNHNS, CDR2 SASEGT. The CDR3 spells CASSETPVLYEQYF. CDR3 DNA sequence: TGTGCCAGCAGTGAAACTCCTGTACTCTACGAGCAGTACTTC.